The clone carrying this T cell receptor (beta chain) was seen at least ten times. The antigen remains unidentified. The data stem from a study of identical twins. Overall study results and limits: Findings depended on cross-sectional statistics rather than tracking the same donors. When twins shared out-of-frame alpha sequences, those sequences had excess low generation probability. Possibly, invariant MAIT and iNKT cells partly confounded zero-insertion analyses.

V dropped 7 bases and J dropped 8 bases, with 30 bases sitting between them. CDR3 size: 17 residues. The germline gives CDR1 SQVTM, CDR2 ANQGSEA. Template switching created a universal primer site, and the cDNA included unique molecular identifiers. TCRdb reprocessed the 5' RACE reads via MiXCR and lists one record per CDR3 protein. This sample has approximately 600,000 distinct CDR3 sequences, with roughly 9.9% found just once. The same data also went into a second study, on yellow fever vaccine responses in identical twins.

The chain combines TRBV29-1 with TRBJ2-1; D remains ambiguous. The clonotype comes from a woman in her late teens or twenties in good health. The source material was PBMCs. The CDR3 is CSAPMGVGEVTNDEQFF. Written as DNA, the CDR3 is TGCAGCGCGCCGATGGGTGTTGGAGAAGTCACCAACGATGAGCAGTTCTTC.